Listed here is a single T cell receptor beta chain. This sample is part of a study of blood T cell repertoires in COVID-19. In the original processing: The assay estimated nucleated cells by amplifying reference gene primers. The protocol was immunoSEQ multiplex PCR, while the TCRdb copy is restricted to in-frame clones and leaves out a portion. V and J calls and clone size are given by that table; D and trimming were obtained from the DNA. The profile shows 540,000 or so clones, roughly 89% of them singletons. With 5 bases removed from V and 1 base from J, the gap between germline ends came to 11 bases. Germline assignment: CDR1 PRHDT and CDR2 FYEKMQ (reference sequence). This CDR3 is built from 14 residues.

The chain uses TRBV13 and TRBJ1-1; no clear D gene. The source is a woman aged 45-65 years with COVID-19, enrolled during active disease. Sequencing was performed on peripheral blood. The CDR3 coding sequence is TGTGCCAGCAGCCCCACCCCCGGGAACACTGAAGCTTTCTTT. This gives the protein CASSPTPGNTEAFF. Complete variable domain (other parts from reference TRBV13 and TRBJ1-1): AAGVIQSPRHLIKEKRETATLKCYPIPRHDTVYWYQQGPGQDPQFLISFYEKMQSDKGSIPDRFSAQQFSDYHSELNMSSLELGDSALYFCASSPTPGNTEAFFGQGTRLTVV.